Below, 31 T cell receptor beta chains from the same sample are listed, as sequenced in a study of blood T cell repertoires in COVID-19. Clones were sequenced by immunoSEQ multiplex PCR, and TCRdb holds only the in-frame ones, with some missing. The profile shows some 150,000 clones, roughly 80% of them singletons. Input material: peripheral blood. Receptors originate from a man in his 60s with acute or convalescent COVID-19.

This clone was detected only once. V gene TRBV27 combines with J gene TRBJ2-2; 11 bases are a match to TRBD2. The ends lost 2 bases at V and 7 bases at J; junction bases unmatched: 0. The CDR3 contains 14 residues. Germline-derived CDR1 and CDR2 are MNHEY and SMNVEV (reference sequence). As DNA, the CDR3 is TGTGCCAGCAGTTTAGGACTAGCGGGCGGGGAGCTGTTTTTT. It specifies CASSLGLAGGELFF.

V is TRBV6-5 and J is TRBJ1-5, with D maybe TRBD1 (5 bases). Germline CDR1 is MNHEY and CDR2 is SVGAGI. The CDR3 extends over 14 amino acids. The germline V and J ends were trimmed by 2 bases and 6 bases, with 11 bases remaining between them. The CDR3 is CASSYAGSGQPQHF. DNA for the CDR3: TGTGCCAGCAGTTACGCAGGGTCAGGTCAGCCCCAGCATTTT.

The J gene is TRBJ2-7, the V gene TRBV7-6; 7 bases agree with TRBD1. Germline values: CDR1 SGHVS, CDR2 FNYEAQ. Trimming removed 1 base from V and 5 bases from J; junction bases left unmatched: 2. The CDR3 runs to 13 residues. Here the CDR3 reads CASSLVGTDEQYF. DNA of the CDR3: TGTGCCAGCAGCTTAGTCGGGACAGACGAGCAGTACTTC. Full variable domain (missing parts from reference TRBV7-6 and TRBJ2-7): GAGVSQSPRYKVTKRGQDVALRCDPISGHVSLYWYRQALGQGPEFLTYFNYEAQQDKSGLPNDRFSAERPEGSISTLTIQRTEQRDSAMYRCASSLVGTDEQYFGPGTRLTVT.

The gene calls are TRBV3-1 (or the pseudogene TRBV3-2) and TRBJ2-3, with D uncertain. Germline assignment: CDR1 LGHDT and CDR2 YNNKEL (reference sequence). The CDR3 runs to 16 residues. V lost 2 bases and J 15 bases, leaving 27 bases between the germline ends. The CDR3 protein is CASSQLTSNRVPEKYF. The CDR3, as DNA: TGTGCCAGCAGCCAACTTACCTCTAACCGGGTCCCCGAGAAATATTTT.

This clone was detected once. The rearrangement uses TRBV7-2 and TRBJ1-5; a possible D gene is TRBD1 (6 bases). This CDR3 has 15 amino acids. Germline assignment: CDR1 SGHTA and CDR2 FQGNSA. The V end lost 5 bases, the J end lost 6 bases, and 17 bases lay between the germline ends. The CDR3 DNA reads as TGTGCCAGCAGCCTGCTAGCAGGGGCCGGTCAGCCCCAGCATTTT. Translating it yields CASSLLAGAGQPQHF.

CDR3 in DNA: TGTGCCAGCAGCCCCCTGGACACAAGTAATGAAAAACTGTTTTTT. Translated, it gives CASSPLDTSNEKLFF. This chain joins TRBV7-9 and TRBJ1-4; D might be TRBD1 (5 bases). There are 15 residues in the CDR3. V was clipped by 5 bases and J by 4 bases, with 14 bases between them. CDR1 and CDR2 from the germline V gene are SEHNR and FQNEAQ (reference sequence).

The rearrangement uses TRBV13 and TRBJ1-5, with D hard to call. Germline V gene sequence: CDR1 PRHDT, CDR2 FYEKMQ (reference sequence). The V end lost 3 bases, the J end lost 0 bases, and 9 bases lay between the germline ends. The CDR3 runs 15 residues. The chain's CDR3 is CASSFRDYSNQPQHF. CDR3 DNA: TGTGCCAGCAGCTTCCGGGATTATAGCAATCAGCCCCAGCATTTT.

This clone was counted a few times. The CDR3 coding sequence is TGTGCCAGCATGTCCGGCGGGCTGGACGAGCAGTACTTC. It encodes CASMSGGLDEQYF. The chain links TRBV2 to TRBJ2-7; D is possibly TRBD2 (5 bases). V shed 7 bases and J shed 5 bases, with 15 bases lying between them. Germline assignment: CDR1 SNHLY and CDR2 FYNNEI. The CDR3 sequence is 13 residues long.

The chain combines TRBV6-5 with TRBJ1-2; 7 positions agree with TRBD1. Germline V gene sequence: CDR1 MNHEY, CDR2 SVGAGI. Trimming took 6 bases from V and 4 from J; bases not matched to a gene: 5. The CDR3 is made up of 13 amino acids. The CDR3 region is CASRPTGPYGYTF. The CDR3 coding sequence is TGTGCCAGCAGGCCGACAGGGCCCTATGGCTACACCTTC.

This sequence joins TRBV24-1 and TRBJ2-2; D gene uncertain. Trimming took off 4 bases at V and 8 bases at J, with 10 bases between the two ends. Germline values: CDR1 KGHDR, CDR2 SFDVKD. The CDR3 consists of 13 residues. CDR3 DNA: TGTGCCACCAGTGACGAGAATTTTGGGGAGCTGTTTTTT. Protein sequence: CATSDENFGELFF.

This clone occurred once. The V gene is TRBV6-5, the J gene TRBJ2-7; a weak D match, TRBD2 (6 bases). Deletions cut 8 bases from V and 0 bases from J, with 11 bases between. Germline CDR1 MNHEY, CDR2 SVGAGI. CDR3 length: 13 amino acids. The CDR3 sequence: CASLPGSSYEQYF. In nucleotides, the CDR3 is TGTGCCAGCCTTCCCGGGAGCTCCTACGAGCAGTACTTC.

V and J are TRBV7-8 and TRBJ2-3; TRBD2 matches 10 bases. Trimming cost V 5 bases and J 5 bases; bases outside gene matches: 7. This CDR3 spans 15 amino acids. Per germline, CDR1 SGHVS and CDR2 FQNEAQ. The CDR3 DNA follows: TGTGCCAGCAGCCAGAGCGGGGGGGCTGTAGATACGCAGTATTTT. Protein product: CASSQSGGAVDTQYF.

This clone appeared a single time. This chain links TRBV3-1 (or the pseudogene TRBV3-2) with TRBJ2-2; tentative D call: TRBD2 (5 bases). The CDR3 covers 13 residues. With 1 base removed from V and 6 bases from J, the gap between germline ends came to 6 bases. CDR1 LGHDT and CDR2 YNNKEL come from the germline V gene (reference sequence). The CDR3 nucleotides read TGTGCCAGCAGCCAAGGGCGGGCCGGGGAGCTGTTTTTT. The encoded protein is CASSQGRAGELFF.

J is TRBJ2-7 and V is TRBV28, with 7 bases aligning to TRBD1. J was trimmed by 0 bases and V by 2 bases; bases with no gene match: 4. The CDR3 has 15 amino acids. Germline loops: CDR1 MDHEN, CDR2 SYDVKM. The CDR3 region is CASSLPGQPSYEQYF. CDR3 in DNA: TGTGCCAGCAGTTTACCGGGACAGCCCTCCTACGAGCAGTACTTC.

This clone has just one count. The genes are TRBV18 and TRBJ1-2, with 9 positions matching TRBD1. This CDR3 is 15 amino acids long. V was clipped by 3 bases and J by 8 bases; unmatched bases: 10. CDR1 KGHSH and CDR2 LQKENI come from the germline V gene. CDR3 nucleotides: TGTGCCAGCTCACCGGGGACAGGGATTTCGGGAGGCTACACCTTC. This gives the protein CASSPGTGISGGYTF.

The chain has TRBV15 and TRBJ2-1; 9 bases map to TRBD2. The CDR3 spans 16 residues. Trimming cost V 3 bases and J 8 bases; bases outside gene matches: 11. In germline, CDR1 is LNHNV, CDR2 YYDKDF (reference sequence). CDR3 loop: CATSSLPAGGGDEQFF. The CDR3 bases are TGTGCCACCAGCAGTCTACCCGCGGGAGGGGGGGATGAGCAGTTCTTC.

The chain combines TRBV7-2 with TRBJ2-7; 12 bases map to TRBD1. V trimming: 3 bases; J trimming: 7 bases; junction bases outside the gene matches: 7. The CDR3 consists of 15 residues. Germline V lookup: CDR1 SGHTA, CDR2 FQGNSA. DNA of the CDR3: TGTGCCAGCAGCTTTCGGGACAGGGGGCCGAAAGAGCAGTACTTC. Translating it yields CASSFRDRGPKEQYF.

The chain joins TRBV5-4 to TRBJ2-7; 9 bases are a match to TRBD2. The germline gives CDR1 SGHNT, CDR2 YYREEE (reference sequence). The CDR3 runs to 16 residues. V lost 0 bases, J lost 3 bases, and 7 bases stayed unmatched. CDR3 sequence: CASSLGAAGGGYEQYF. CDR3 sequence (DNA): TGTGCCAGCAGCTTGGGTGCGGCGGGGGGGGGCTACGAGCAGTACTTC.

The rearrangement uses TRBV11-3 and TRBJ2-2, with D possibly matching TRBD1 (5 bases). V was pared by 5 bases and J by 1 base, with 8 bases between. This CDR3 region has 14 residues. CDR1 is SGHNT, CDR2 YENEEA, per germline. The CDR3 here is CASSPQGNTGELFF. CDR3 in DNA: TGTGCCAGCAGCCCGCAGGGGAACACCGGGGAGCTGTTTTTT.

V and J are TRBV24-1 and TRBJ2-3, with 8 bases aligning to TRBD2. CDR3 length equals 15 residues. Germline trimming cut 4 bases from V and 2 bases from J; bases unmatched to any gene: 4. CDR1 and CDR2 (germline): KGHDR, SFDVKD. The CDR3: CATSDKLAATDTQYF. The CDR3, as DNA: TGTGCCACCAGTGACAAACTAGCGGCCACAGATACGCAGTATTTT.

This clone was picked up a small number of times. V and J are TRBV7-9 and TRBJ1-6; TRBD1 is a possible D gene (6 bases). This CDR3 has 14 residues. V gave up 1 base and J gave up 11 bases, with 12 bases separating them. Per germline, CDR1 SEHNR and CDR2 FQNEAQ (reference sequence). CDR3 sequence reads: CASSLGSGGPPLHF. CDR3 coding DNA: TGTGCCAGCAGCTTAGGGTCCGGGGGGCCACCCCTCCACTTT.

About this clone itself: Distinct nucleotide sequences in the sample also encode this CDR3. The V gene is TRBV5-4, the J gene TRBJ2-3; 7 bases match TRBD1. The junction had 11 bases not matched to a gene; V was cut back by 1 base and J by 6 bases. CDR1 is SGHNT and CDR2 is YYREEE in the germline V gene (reference sequence). The CDR3 consists of 16 residues. The CDR3 is CASSLLRDRNTDTQYF. The CDR3 bases are TGTGCCAGCAGCTTGTTGAGGGACAGAAACACGGATACGCAGTATTTT.

This chain connects TRBV24-1 to TRBJ2-3; D may be TRBD1 (6 bases). Per germline, CDR1 KGHDR and CDR2 SFDVKD. The CDR3 is made up of 12 amino acids. The germline V and J ends were trimmed by 4 bases and 6 bases, with 7 bases remaining between them. CDR3: CATSDDRDTQYF. The CDR3 DNA follows: TGTGCCACCAGTGACGACAGGGATACGCAGTATTTT.

V is TRBV30 and J is TRBJ1-3, with TRBD1 matching 8 bases. Germline CDR1 and CDR2: GTSNPN and SVGIG (reference sequence). The CDR3 loop spans 14 amino acids. Trimming at V came to 2 bases and at J to 5 bases, leaving 5 bases not matched to a gene. CDR3 protein: CAWSTGTGRNTIYF. For the CDR3, the DNA is TGTGCCTGGAGTACCGGGACAGGTCGAAACACCATATATTTT.

The V gene is TRBV5-8, the J gene TRBJ1-6, with D perhaps matching TRBD1 (6 bases). The CDR3 totals 15 residues. The germline CDR1 and CDR2 sequences are SGHTS and YDEGEE. V lost 3 bases and J lost 7, with 14 bases in between. Here the CDR3 reads CASSYRGARNSPLHF. Written as DNA, the CDR3 is TGTGCCAGCAGCTACCGGGGGGCACGGAATTCACCCCTCCACTTT.

V gene TRBV5-4 combines with J gene TRBJ2-1; D is unresolved. Germline CDR1 reads SGHNT; CDR2 reads YYREEE (reference sequence). V was cut by 2 bases and J by 3 bases, with 9 bases left in between. The CDR3 consists of 14 residues. CDR3 amino acids: CASSLGVDYNEQFF. The CDR3 nucleotides are TGTGCCAGCAGCTTAGGAGTTGACTACAATGAGCAGTTCTTC.

The chain has TRBV5-1 and TRBJ2-7; 7 bases align to TRBD2. CDR3 length equals 15 residues. The germline CDR1 and CDR2 sequences are SGHRS and YFSETQ. With 5 bases clipped from V and 5 bases from J, the junction kept 13 bases outside the gene matches. The CDR3 is CASRRGEGKVDEQYF. The CDR3 DNA follows: TGCGCCAGCAGACGGGGGGAAGGGAAGGTTGACGAGCAGTACTTC.

The chain employs TRBV10-1 and TRBJ1-5, with a tentative D call TRBD1 (5 bases). CDR3 length equals 17 residues. Trimming cost V 0 bases and J 2 bases, with 14 bases left between them. Germline V gene data show CDR1 as WNHNN and CDR2 as SYGVQD (reference sequence). This chain's CDR3 is CASSESAGEGGNQPQHF. The CDR3 bases are TGCGCCAGCAGTGAGTCAGCAGGTGAAGGGGGCAATCAGCCCCAGCATTTT.

Concerning this clone: In the same sample, other DNA sequences code for this CDR3. The rearrangement links TRBV29-1 to TRBJ1-1; 9 bases agree with TRBD1. Germline V gene lookup returns CDR1 SQVTM and CDR2 ANQGSEA. V was clipped by 5 bases and J by 5 bases; unmatched bases: 6. CDR3 length: 13 residues. CDR3 region: CSVRGQGNTEAFF. The CDR3 DNA follows: TGCAGCGTTCGGGGACAGGGAAATACTGAAGCTTTCTTT.

The V and J genes are TRBV19 and TRBJ1-2; TRBD1 matches 8 bases. This CDR3 spans 14 amino acids. Germline CDR1 and CDR2: LNHDA and SQIVND (reference sequence). Germline trimming cut 5 bases from V and 4 bases from J; bases unmatched to any gene: 6. The CDR3 loop reads CASSPGQAIYGYTF. The CDR3 DNA is TGTGCCAGTAGTCCGGGACAGGCGATCTATGGCTACACCTTC.

J is TRBJ2-2 and V is TRBV6-6; D is perhaps TRBD1 (5 bases). Trimming stripped 7 bases from V and 0 bases from J, with 12 bases between. In germline, CDR1 is MNHNY, CDR2 SVGAGI (reference sequence). CDR3 length equals 15 residues. DNA of the CDR3: TGTGCCAGCAAAGGTCAGGGTACGAACACCGGGGAGCTGTTTTTT. Residues: CASKGQGTNTGELFF.